The TCR beta chain under discussion was sequenced for a study of T cells expressing NK-cell markers. Study at large: Of eight sequenced donors, seven were HCMV-seropositive and one HCMV-seronegative.

TCRdb re-called the 5' RACE reads; every CDR3 protein appears as one record, without DNA. Recorded for this sample: 550,000 to 600,000 distinct CDR3 sequences. The receptor's source is a man aged 18 to 30 in good health. Sequenced: blood T cells: a sorted CD56 or NKG2C T cell subset, CD4+ or CD8+ T cells, or bulk PBMC T cells (not recorded which).

This CDR3 is CASSQDSRAIAKNIQYF. The rearrangement joins TRBV4-3 to TRBJ2-4; the D gene TCRdb calls, TRBD1, cannot be checked with no DNA. This CDR3 region has 17 residues. CDR1 and CDR2 from the germline V gene are LGHNA and YSLEER.